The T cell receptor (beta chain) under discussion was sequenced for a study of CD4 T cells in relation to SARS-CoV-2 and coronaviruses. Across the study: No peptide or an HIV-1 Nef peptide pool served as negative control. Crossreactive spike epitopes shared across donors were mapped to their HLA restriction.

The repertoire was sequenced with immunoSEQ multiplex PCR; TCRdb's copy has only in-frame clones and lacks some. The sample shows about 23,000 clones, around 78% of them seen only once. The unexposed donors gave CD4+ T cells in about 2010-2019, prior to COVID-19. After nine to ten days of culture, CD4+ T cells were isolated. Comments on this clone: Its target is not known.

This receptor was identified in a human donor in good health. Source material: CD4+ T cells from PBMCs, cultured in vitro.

The CDR3 coding sequence is TGTGCCAGCAGCTCCACCGGGGAGCTGTTTTTT. Protein sequence: CASSSTGELFF. This chain connects TRBV7-3 to TRBJ2-2; no reliable D call. The CDR3 has 11 residues. Trimming stripped 4 bases from V and 4 bases from J, with 1 base between. Germline CDR1 reads SGHTA; CDR2 reads FQGTGA.